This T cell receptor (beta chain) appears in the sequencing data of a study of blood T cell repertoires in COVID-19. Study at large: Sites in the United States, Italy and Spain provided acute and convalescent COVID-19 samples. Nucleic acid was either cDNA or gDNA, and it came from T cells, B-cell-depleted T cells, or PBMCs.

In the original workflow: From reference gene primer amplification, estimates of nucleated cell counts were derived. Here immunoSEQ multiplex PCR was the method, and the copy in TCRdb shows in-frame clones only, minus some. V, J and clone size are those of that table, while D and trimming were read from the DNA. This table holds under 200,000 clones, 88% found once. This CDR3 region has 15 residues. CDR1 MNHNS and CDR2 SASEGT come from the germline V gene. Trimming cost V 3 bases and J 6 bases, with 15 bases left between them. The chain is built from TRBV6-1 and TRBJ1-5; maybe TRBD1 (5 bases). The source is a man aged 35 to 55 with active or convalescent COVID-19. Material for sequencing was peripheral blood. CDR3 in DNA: TGTGCCAGCAGTGAGGGATCCAGGGCGGTTCAGCCCCAGCATTTT. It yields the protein CASSEGSRAVQPQHF.